This T cell receptor beta chain was observed in a study of cytomegalovirus exposure and HLA in healthy donors. Study outcomes and limitations: The authors later found TCR association rates varying by HLA locus, with DRB1 most and HLA-C fewest.

Turning to this clone: Its antigen remains unidentified.

Losses at the gene ends were 5 bases for V and 8 bases for J; bases not matched to a gene: 8. This CDR3 has 14 amino acids. The germline gives CDR1 MNHEY, CDR2 SMNVEV (reference sequence). PCR amplification relied on 60 Vbeta primers (plus 13 Jbeta primers). Generated by immunoSEQ multiplex PCR, the TCRdb table keeps only in-frame clones and is missing some. Here the sample spans roughly 190,000 clones, around 74% being singletons. Sequencing used PBMCs. The rearrangement uses TRBV27 and TRBJ2-1; the match to TRBD2 covers 8 bases. This clonotype originated in a girl aged 10-17 years in good health and CMV-seropositive. The CDR3 DNA sequence: TGTGCCAGCAGTCCTCGCGGGGGGTACGATGAGCAGTTCTTC. This encodes CASSPRGGYDEQFF.